This TCR beta chain was captured in a study of identical twins' blood T cells. CDR1 SGHAT and CDR2 FQNNGV come from the germline V gene. V was cut by 1 base and J by 11 bases, with 14 bases left in between. This CDR3 spans 13 amino acids. As regards this clonotype: The antigen remains undetermined.

TCRdb re-called the 5' RACE reads through MiXCR, storing one row per CDR3 protein. The sample lists 350,000 to 450,000 distinct CDR3 sequences, over 25% occurring once. Likely shared infections and vaccines: all three twin pairs were reared together. Findings of the study overall: Environmental influences on twin similarity could not be excluded. Top TCRbeta clonotypes were shared more with twin than unrelated donors. Shared CDR3 clonotype counts tracked mainly the product of cloneset sizes.

The sequencing input was PBMCs. The chain has TRBV11-2 and TRBJ1-1; a possible D gene is TRBD1 (6 bases). This TCR was recovered from a woman between 18 and 50 years old in good health. The CDR3 region has the DNA TGTGCCAGCAGCTTAGGGCCAGGGGTTGATGCTTTCTTT. This codes for CASSLGPGVDAFF.